This passage covers 28 T cell receptor beta chains from one sample sequenced in a study of cytomegalovirus exposure and HLA in healthy donors. Here immunoSEQ multiplex PCR was the method, and the copy in TCRdb shows in-frame clones only, minus some. The sample lists approximately 260,000 clones, about 86% seen once, with 0.95% to 1.5% in the top ten. Sequences were obtained from PBMCs. These receptors were obtained from a woman aged 25 to 39 in good health and CMV-seropositive.

The chain employs TRBV6-5 and TRBJ2-7; TRBD2 matches at 7 bases. The trim removed 0 bases at V and 4 bases at J, leaving 9 bases unmatched. Germline V gene lookup returns CDR1 MNHEY and CDR2 SVGAGI. The CDR3 consists of 16 residues. This CDR3 is CASSYSQVTSSYEQYF. In DNA form, the CDR3 reads TGTGCCAGCAGTTACTCCCAAGTGACTAGCTCTTACGAGCAGTACTTC.

V usage is TRBV25-1 and J usage is TRBJ1-2, with 7 positions matching TRBD1. J was trimmed by 7 bases and V by 4 bases; bases with no gene match: 3. The germline V gene encodes CDR1 MGHDK and CDR2 SYGVNS. The CDR3 has 12 amino acids. The CDR3, as DNA: TGTGCCAGCAGTGCGACAGGGATTGGCTACACCTTC. Its translation is CASSATGIGYTF.

The chain recombines TRBV29-1 with TRBJ2-7; D is undetermined. This CDR3 has 11 amino acids. Deletions cut 7 bases from V and 3 bases from J, with 10 bases between. Germline CDR1 and CDR2: SQVTM and ANQGSEA. Here the CDR3 reads CSAGLDYEQYF. As DNA, the CDR3 is TGCAGCGCGGGTCTGGACTACGAGCAGTACTTC.

The chain uses TRBV15 and TRBJ2-7; 9 nucleotides agree with TRBD2. V was pared by 2 bases and J by 3 bases, with 8 bases of the junction left unmatched. The germline V gene encodes CDR1 LNHNV and CDR2 YYDKDF (reference sequence). There are 16 residues in the CDR3. The CDR3 reads CATSRSTGTSFYEQYF. DNA for the CDR3: TGTGCCACCAGCAGATCTACCGGGACTAGCTTCTACGAGCAGTACTTC. The full variable domain, its missing parts supplied by reference TRBV15 and TRBJ2-7, is DAMVIQNPRYQVTQFGKPVTLSCSQTLNHNVMYWYQQKSSQAPKLLFHYYDKDFNNEADTPDNFQSRRPNTSFCFLDIRSPGLGDTAMYLCATSRSTGTSFYEQYFGPGTRLTVT.

V usage is TRBV7-7 and J usage is TRBJ2-2; 15 positions agree with TRBD2. The V segment lost 4 bases and the J segment 3 bases; nucleotides outside the gene matches: 9. Germline CDR1 reads SSHAT; CDR2 reads FNYEAQ (reference sequence). This CDR3 has 19 residues. The CDR3 spells CASSYGLAGGVTDTGELFF. DNA of the CDR3: TGTGCCAGCAGCTATGGACTAGCGGGAGGGGTAACGGACACCGGGGAGCTGTTTTTT.

The chain employs TRBV14 and TRBJ2-1; 7 bases map to TRBD2. From germline, CDR1 is SGHDN and CDR2 FVKESK. This CDR3 comprises 16 residues. Germline trimming cut 6 bases from V and 2 bases from J; bases unmatched to any gene: 10. The CDR3, as DNA: TGTGCCAGCAGTTCTCTGGGAGGGATCACCTACAATGAGCAGTTCTTC. This translates into CASSSLGGITYNEQFF.

This clone was found once. The rearrangement links TRBV29-1 to TRBJ1-1, with 7 bases aligning to TRBD1. J lost 2 bases, V lost 7 bases, and 7 bases had no gene match. Germline V CDR1 and CDR2: SQVTM, ANQGSEA. The length of the CDR3 is 13 residues. The CDR3: CSAYGQVNTEAFF. The CDR3 nucleotides are TGCAGCGCATATGGACAGGTTAACACTGAAGCTTTCTTT.

The V gene is TRBV27, the J gene TRBJ2-7; D unclear. This CDR3 spans 14 amino acids. Trimming removed 4 bases at V and 5 bases at J, with 15 bases between. Germline assignment: CDR1 MNHEY and CDR2 SMNVEV (reference sequence). The CDR3: CASSYIAPAHEQYF. CDR3 nucleotides: TGTGCCAGCAGTTACATAGCTCCGGCCCACGAGCAGTACTTC.

The CDR3 reads CASSLMGSPYGYTF. As DNA, the CDR3 is TGTGCCAGCAGTTTAATGGGGAGTCCCTATGGCTACACCTTC. The rearrangement links TRBV27 to TRBJ1-2; D is unclear. CDR1 is MNHEY, CDR2 SMNVEV, per germline (reference sequence). The CDR3 length is 14 residues. V was clipped by 2 bases and J by 4 bases, with 11 bases between them.

The chain has TRBV28 and TRBJ2-4, with 8 bases matching TRBD1. Germline V lookup: CDR1 MDHEN, CDR2 SYDVKM. The CDR3 is 15 amino acids. J was trimmed by 7 bases and V by 5 bases; bases with no gene match: 10. DNA of the CDR3: TGTGCCAGCAGTCCAGGGGGCATTTTGGGTAACATTCAGTACTTC. The encoded protein is CASSPGGILGNIQYF.

The chain joins TRBV11-3 to TRBJ2-7, with TRBD1 matching 9 bases. Germline loops: CDR1 SGHNT, CDR2 YENEEA. The CDR3 extends over 15 amino acids. The V and J ends lost 5 bases and 5 bases, in that order; junction bases with no gene match: 10. CDR3 loop: CASSPKGTGPHEQYF. The CDR3 coding sequence is TGTGCCAGCAGCCCAAAAGGGACAGGGCCCCACGAGCAGTACTTC.

The CDR3 DNA sequence: TGCGCCAGCAGTTTACAGGGGTTTAGCACTGAAGCTTTCTTT. Encoded protein: CASSLQGFSTEAFF. The chain recombines TRBV5-1 with TRBJ1-1; the match to TRBD1 covers 7 bases. From germline, CDR1 is SGHRS and CDR2 YFSETQ. The CDR3 consists of 14 residues. V shed 5 bases, J shed 4 bases, and the junction held 8 bases outside the gene matches.

The rearrangement links TRBV5-6 to TRBJ2-3; TRBD2 is a possible D gene (6 bases). The CDR3 spans 15 residues. The V end lost 0 bases, the J end lost 1 base, and 9 bases lay between the germline ends. Germline-derived CDR1 and CDR2 are SGHDT and YYEEEE. The CDR3 here is CASSLGGVGTDTQYF. CDR3 coding DNA: TGTGCCAGCAGCTTGGGGGGGGTGGGCACAGATACGCAGTATTTT.

This chain links TRBV19 with TRBJ1-3; no reliable D call. The CDR3 contains 12 residues. The V gene lost 6 bases and the J gene lost 4 bases, with 7 bases spanning the gap. Germline V gene sequence: CDR1 LNHDA, CDR2 SQIVND (reference sequence). The CDR3 nucleotides read TGTGCCAGTAGCAGAGGGGGAAACACCATATATTTT. This translates into CASSRGGNTIYF. The whole variable domain, filled in from reference TRBV19 and TRBJ1-3, reads DGGITQSPKYLFRKEGQNVTLSCEQNLNHDAMYWYRQDPGQGLRLIYYSQIVNDFQKGDIAEGYSVSREKKESFPLTVTSAQKNPTAFYLCASSRGGNTIYFGEGSWLTVV.

The chain uses TRBV5-8 and TRBJ2-1, with 11 bases that match TRBD1. There are 16 residues in the CDR3. Germline loops: CDR1 SGHTS, CDR2 YDEGEE. V shed 1 base and J 8 bases; nucleotides not matched to a gene: 8. The CDR3 nucleotides read TGTGCCAGCAGCTTGTACGGACAGGGGGCGCGATATGAGCAGTTCTTC. It specifies CASSLYGQGARYEQFF.

A single count supports this clone. The chain couples TRBV29-1 to TRBJ2-7, with 9 bases matching TRBD1. CDR1 is SQVTM, CDR2 ANQGSEA, per germline. Trimming took 3 bases from V and 5 from J; bases not matched to a gene: 8. The CDR3 runs 14 residues. The CDR3 DNA reads as TGCAGCGTTGAGCGCCGGGACAGGGCCCACGAGCAGTACTTC. It codes for CSVERRDRAHEQYF.

CDR3 region: CASSLGASSGPYNEQFF. Written as DNA, the CDR3 is TGCGCCAGCAGCTTGGGAGCGTCCAGCGGGCCATACAATGAGCAGTTCTTC. The chain has TRBV5-1 and TRBJ2-1, with D maybe TRBD2 (6 bases). Germline loops: CDR1 SGHRS, CDR2 YFSETQ. The V end lost 0 bases, the J end lost 4 bases, and 17 bases lay between the germline ends. This CDR3 is built from 17 residues.

The rearrangement uses TRBV19 and TRBJ1-2; D is possibly TRBD1 (6 bases). V dropped 0 bases and J dropped 6 bases, with 14 bases sitting between them. CDR3 length equals 15 residues. Germline V gene data show CDR1 as LNHDA and CDR2 as SQIVND (reference sequence). The chain's CDR3 is CASSIERGLIHGYTF. The CDR3 DNA reads TGTGCCAGTAGTATAGAAAGGGGGTTAATTCATGGCTACACCTTC.

J is TRBJ1-2 and V is TRBV6-5; possibly TRBD1 for D (6 bases). Germline V gene lookup returns CDR1 MNHEY and CDR2 SVGAGI. The length of the CDR3 is 14 residues. Trimming took off 2 bases at V and 5 bases at J, with 12 bases between the two ends. This chain's CDR3 is CASSYDGTLYGYTF. The CDR3 bases are TGTGCCAGCAGTTACGATGGGACACTGTATGGCTACACCTTC.

CDR3 loop: CASSPLAGGQETQYF. The CDR3 DNA is TGTGCCAGCAGCCCACTAGCGGGAGGGCAAGAGACCCAGTACTTC. The chain is built from TRBV4-2 and TRBJ2-5; 13 bases are shared with TRBD2. There are 15 residues in the CDR3. Looked up from germline, CDR1 is LGHNA and CDR2 is YNFKEQ. V lost 4 bases to trimming and J lost 2 bases; unmatched junction nucleotides: 1.

CDR3 residues: CASSPPRAGEYRNTEAFF. The CDR3 coding sequence is TGTGCCAGCTCACCACCGAGGGCAGGAGAGTACAGAAACACTGAAGCTTTCTTT. The J gene is TRBJ1-1, the V gene TRBV18; D unresolved. With 0 bases removed from V and 2 bases from J, the gap between germline ends came to 19 bases. This CDR3 is 18 amino acids long. Germline V CDR1 and CDR2: KGHSH, LQKENI.

This chain joins TRBV7-8 and TRBJ1-1; 8 bases line up with TRBD1. The V and J ends lost 5 bases and 8 bases, in that order; junction bases with no gene match: 16. The CDR3 loop spans 16 amino acids. Germline assignment: CDR1 SGHVS and CDR2 FQNEAQ. The CDR3 bases are TGTGCCAGCAGCACCCTGTCGACAGGGGAGGACGGCGAAGCTTTCTTT. Amino acids: CASSTLSTGEDGEAFF.

This clone was counted once. V gene TRBV5-1 combines with J gene TRBJ2-1, with a possible D match to TRBD2 (5 bases). The germline V gene has CDR1 SGHRS and CDR2 YFSETQ. The CDR3 contains 12 residues. V gave up 0 bases and J gave up 9 bases, with 7 bases separating them. The CDR3 nucleotides are TGCGCCAGCAGCTTGGATAGCGTTGAGCAGTTCTTC. This translates into CASSLDSVEQFF.

The chain carries TRBV5-1 and TRBJ2-3; 9 bases align to TRBD1. Germline lookup yields CDR1 SGHRS and CDR2 YFSETQ. The CDR3 has 15 amino acids. The V and J ends lost 0 bases and 4 bases, in that order; junction bases with no gene match: 3. The DNA of the CDR3 is TGCGCCAGCAGCTTGGCGGACAGGGGCCCAGATACGCAGTATTTT. Translated, it gives CASSLADRGPDTQYF.

The chain links TRBV6-1 to TRBJ2-2; 7 bases map to TRBD2. Germline CDR1 reads MNHNS; CDR2 reads SASEGT. Trimming at V came to 7 bases and at J to 5 bases, leaving 10 bases not matched to a gene. The CDR3 runs to 15 residues. DNA of the CDR3: TGTGCCAGCACAAACGGGAGGCTTAGGACCGGGGAGCTGTTTTTT. This gives the protein CASTNGRLRTGELFF.

V and J are TRBV28 and TRBJ2-1; 15 bases align to TRBD2. The V segment lost 6 bases and the J segment 5 bases; nucleotides outside the gene matches: 5. This CDR3 comprises 16 residues. Germline V gene data show CDR1 as MDHEN and CDR2 as SYDVKM. CDR3 coding DNA: TGTGCCAGCAGGCCGGGACTAGCGGGAGGCGACAATGAGCAGTTCTTC. Encoded protein: CASRPGLAGGDNEQFF.

This clone has more than one count but fewer than ten. The rearrangement links TRBV10-3 to TRBJ2-7, with 9 bases fitting TRBD1. Trimming took 4 bases from V and 4 from J; bases not matched to a gene: 5. There are 14 residues in the CDR3. CDR1 and CDR2 (germline): ENHRY, SYGVKD. In DNA form, the CDR3 reads TGTGCCATCAGTGCGCCCGGGACAGGGTACGAGCAGTACTTC. It yields the protein CAISAPGTGYEQYF.

V is TRBV7-3 and J is TRBJ2-5; D perhaps matches TRBD1 (5 bases). The CDR3 extends over 13 amino acids. Germline CDR1 is SGHTA and CDR2 is FQGTGA. Trimming took off 1 base at V and 5 bases at J, with 8 bases between the two ends. The CDR3 protein is CASSLITGETQYF. In DNA form, the CDR3 reads TGTGCCAGCAGCTTAATAACAGGCGAGACCCAGTACTTC.